The clone carrying this T cell receptor beta chain has more than one count but fewer than ten. Researchers ran the PCR with 60 Vbeta and 13 Jbeta primers. Assay used: immunoSEQ multiplex PCR; TCRdb lists only in-frame clones, some missing. The sample contains more than 95,000 clones, 60% to 80% of which appear only once. These data come from a study of cytomegalovirus exposure and HLA in healthy donors. Looked up from germline, CDR1 is SQVTM and CDR2 is ANQGSEA. Trimming took 4 bases from V and 4 from J, leaving 10 bases between them. The CDR3 spans 12 residues. The rearrangement joins TRBV29-1 to TRBJ1-1; tentative D call: TRBD1 (5 bases). Specimen: PBMCs. The source of this sequence is a man between 60 and 75 years old in good health and CMV-seronegative. The CDR3 coding sequence is TGCAGCGTTGGGGGCGACGGCACTGAAGCTTTCTTT. Its translation is CSVGGDGTEAFF.